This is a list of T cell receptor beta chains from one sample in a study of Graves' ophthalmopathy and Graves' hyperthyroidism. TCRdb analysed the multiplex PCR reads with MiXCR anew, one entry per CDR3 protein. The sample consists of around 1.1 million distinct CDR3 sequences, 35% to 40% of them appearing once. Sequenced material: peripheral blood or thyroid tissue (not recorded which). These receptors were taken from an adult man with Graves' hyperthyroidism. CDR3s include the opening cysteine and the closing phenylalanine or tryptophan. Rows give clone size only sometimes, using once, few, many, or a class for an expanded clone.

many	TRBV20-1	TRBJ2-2	CSARGGRTGELFF
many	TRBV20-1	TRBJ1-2	CSASTILYGYTF
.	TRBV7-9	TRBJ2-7	CASSRISTYEEQYF
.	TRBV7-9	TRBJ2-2	CVSSFRTENTGELFF
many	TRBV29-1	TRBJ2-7	CSVEGEPYEQYF
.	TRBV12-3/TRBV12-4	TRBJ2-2	CASTPMGENTGELFF
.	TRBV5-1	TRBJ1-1	CASSLLRQANTEAFF
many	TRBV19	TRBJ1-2	CASSIPGQPRGFGYTF
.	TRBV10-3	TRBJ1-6	CAIQGGTRGNSPHHF
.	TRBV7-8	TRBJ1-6	CASSLAAGMLQPLHF
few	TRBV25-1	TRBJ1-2	CASSEFSPDRGFSSVYGYTF
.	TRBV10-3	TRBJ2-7	CASSLYGPSSYEQYF
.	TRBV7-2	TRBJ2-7	CASSHVGQGAQYF
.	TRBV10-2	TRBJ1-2	CASSEPDSLQDYGYTF
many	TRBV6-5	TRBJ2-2	CASRSRRAGNTGELFF
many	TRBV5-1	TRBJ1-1	CASSLFTGAGGAFF
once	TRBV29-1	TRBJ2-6	CSVPTKGNTEAF